The 15 T cell receptor beta chains given below trace back to one sample, sequenced in a study of read filtering for tumor transcriptome and immune sequencing. This library used approximately 370 ng RNA and molecular barcoded adaptors spanning alpha/delta and beta/gamma chains. TCRdb analysed the reads with MiXCR anew, one entry per CDR3 protein. The table records 35,000 to 45,000 distinct CDR3 sequences, roughly 15% of them present only once. Sample: a population of CD138-negative cells sorted from bone marrow. The source is a donor aged 40 or older with multiple myeloma.

This clonotype was detected many times. The genes are TRBV10-1 and TRBJ1-1; a possible D gene is TRBD1 (5 bases). This CDR3 is 15 amino acids long. The V end lost 5 bases, the J end lost 0 bases, and 13 bases lay between the germline ends. Germline loops: CDR1 WNHNN, CDR2 SYGVQD (reference sequence). The CDR3 reads CASSQGGGMNTEAFF. The CDR3 coding sequence is TGCGCCAGCAGTCAAGGCGGGGGGATGAACACTGAAGCTTTCTTT.

For this clonotype: A far larger clone lies a single base away; this is likely a read error. V and J are TRBV4-1 and TRBJ2-1, with 12 bases that match TRBD2. The CDR3 totals 16 residues. Germline-derived CDR1 and CDR2 are MGHRA and YSYEKL. The CDR3, as DNA: TGCGCCAGCGGCCAAGTGACTAGCGGGAGTCGTAATGAGCAGTTCTTC. Translating gives CASGQVTSGSRNEQFF.

This clonotype was seen at least ten times. V usage is TRBV19 and J usage is TRBJ2-1; D gene uncertain. The CDR3 extends over 17 amino acids. Looked up from germline, CDR1 is LNHDA and CDR2 is SQIVND (reference sequence). Trimming shortened V by 5 bases and J by 3 bases, and 20 bases separated the two germline ends. The CDR3 loop reads CASSLTSHIGLYNEQFF. CDR3 coding DNA: TGTGCCAGTAGTCTCACATCCCATATCGGCCTCTACAATGAGCAGTTCTTC.

This clonotype was recorded at least ten times. In DNA form, the CDR3 reads TGTGCCAGCAGCCTCGGAGGGGGAACCGGGGAGCTGTTTTTT. It codes for CASSLGGGTGELFF. The chain links TRBV4-2 to TRBJ2-2; D is tentatively TRBD1 or TRBD2 (6 bases each). The germline gives CDR1 LGHNA, CDR2 YNFKEQ. V was pared by 4 bases and J by 5 bases, with 11 bases between. This CDR3 spans 14 amino acids.

In this sample, this clonotype turned up many times. This rearrangement joins TRBV7-2 to TRBJ2-2; 9 nucleotides match TRBD1. Germline V gene sequence: CDR1 SGHTA, CDR2 FQGNSA. The CDR3 totals 14 residues. With 5 bases clipped from V and 7 bases from J, the junction kept 5 bases outside the gene matches. The CDR3 bases are TGTGCCAGCAGCCGGGGACAGGGAAGCGGGGAGCTGTTTTTT. Translating it yields CASSRGQGSGELFF.

This clonotype was detected ten times or more. The chain has TRBV7-9 and TRBJ2-6; D is possibly TRBD2 (5 bases). Germline CDR1 SEHNR, CDR2 FQNEAQ (reference sequence). The V end lost 5 bases, the J end lost 2 bases, and 7 bases lay between the germline ends. The CDR3 loop spans 14 amino acids. CDR3 region: CASSEGAGANVLTF. CDR3 coding DNA: TGTGCCAGCAGCGAGGGTGCTGGGGCCAACGTCCTGACTTTC.

This clonotype has ten or more counts. The rearrangement joins TRBV7-9 to TRBJ2-1; D remains ambiguous. Germline V lookup: CDR1 SEHNR, CDR2 FQNEAQ (reference sequence). Trimming left V 2 bases short and J 1 base short, with 12 bases between. The CDR3 loop spans 16 amino acids. CDR3 coding DNA: TGTGCCAGCAGCTTATTCGGGCAACCATCCTACAATGAGCAGTTCTTC. Its protein product is CASSLFGQPSYNEQFF.

This clonotype was seen once. Only one base separates this from a far larger clonotype, so it likely reflects a read error. The gene calls are TRBV6-6 and TRBJ2-1, with D unresolved. This CDR3 has 14 residues. From germline, CDR1 is MNHNY and CDR2 SVGAGI (reference sequence). This CDR3 is CASSFGSSYNERFF. The CDR3 DNA reads TGTGCCAGCAGTTTCGGCTCCTCCTACAATGAGCGGTTCTTC.

The sample holds many counts of this clonotype. The rearrangement uses TRBV20-1 and TRBJ1-5; D not resolved. V gave up 2 bases and J gave up 6 bases, with 17 bases separating them. In germline, CDR1 is DFQATT, CDR2 SNEGSKA (reference sequence). The CDR3 runs to 15 residues. CDR3 in amino acids: CSARIGRGYSQPQHF. In nucleotides, the CDR3 is TGCAGTGCTAGAATAGGGCGGGGATACAGTCAGCCCCAGCATTTT.

This clonotype was found many times. The rearrangement uses TRBV4-1 and TRBJ1-2; D not certain. Trimming stripped 0 bases from V and 2 bases from J, with 16 bases between. CDR1 is MGHRA and CDR2 is YSYEKL in the germline V gene. This CDR3 spans 17 amino acids. CDR3: CASSQDPRGGQNYGYTF. The CDR3 DNA reads TGCGCCAGCAGCCAAGATCCCCGGGGAGGGCAGAACTATGGCTACACCTTC.

This clonotype was seen at least ten times. This sequence may be a read error, since a much larger clone differs from it by one base. The CDR3 coding sequence is TGTGCCAGCAGCCCTGTTTCTGGCGATGAGCAGTTCTTC. It encodes CASSPVSGDEQFF. The chain has TRBV7-2 and TRBJ2-1; D call uncertain. Trimming took off 5 bases at V and 8 bases at J, with 13 bases between the two ends. This CDR3 has 13 amino acids. Germline loops: CDR1 SGHTA, CDR2 FQGNSA.

This clonotype was counted at least ten times. The chain couples TRBV12-3 or TRBV12-4 to TRBJ2-1; 12 nucleotides line up with TRBD1. The CDR3 extends over 14 amino acids. Trimming removed 6 bases from V and 9 bases from J; junction bases left unmatched: 6. The CDR3 DNA reads as TGTGCCAGCAGACAGGGACAGGGGGCTGGTGAGCAGTTCTTC. This translates into CASRQGQGAGEQFF.

This clonotype was seen ten or more times. This chain links TRBV30 with TRBJ1-2; unclear D gene. The V end lost 2 bases, the J end lost 4 bases, and 8 bases lay between the germline ends. Germline V lookup: CDR1 GTSNPN, CDR2 SVGIG (reference sequence). The CDR3 is 12 residues long. This chain's CDR3 is CAWSTRIYGYTF. DNA of the CDR3: TGTGCCTGGAGTACGAGGATCTATGGCTACACCTTC.

This clonotype has ten or more counts. The chain uses TRBV11-3 and TRBJ2-2; D call uncertain. With 3 bases removed from V and 2 bases from J, the gap between germline ends came to 4 bases. CDR1 is SGHNT and CDR2 is YENEEA in the germline V gene. The CDR3 sequence is 13 residues long. CDR3 DNA: TGTGCCAGCAGCTTGTCCAACACCGGGGAGCTGTTTTTT. This gives the protein CASSLSNTGELFF.

Many counts were recorded for this clonotype. The CDR3 protein is CASSYSGRGNQPQHF. For the CDR3, the DNA is TGTGCCAGCAGTTACTCAGGGAGAGGCAATCAGCCCCAGCATTTT. The chain carries TRBV6-2 or TRBV6-3 and TRBJ1-5; no clear D. Trimming stripped 0 bases from V and 2 bases from J, with 8 bases between. In germline, CDR1 is MNHEY, CDR2 SVGEGT. The CDR3 has 15 residues.